The clone carrying this T cell receptor beta chain was seen more than once but under ten times. The time point: persistent/refractory GD, antithyroid drugs over 5 years with positive TRAb. RNA extracted from PBMCs served as the sequencing template. These data belong to a study of regulatory T cells in long-lasting Graves disease. Library construction for TCR beta used iRepertoire HTBI primers and Arm-PCR of CDR3 regions. MiXCR was run by TCRdb on the multiplex PCR reads, yielding one entry per CDR3 protein. The sample lists under 500,000 distinct CDR3 sequences, 20% occurring once. Sample: peripheral blood mononuclear cells (PBMCs), taken when the disease was refractory, from a patient treated with antithyroid drugs. This TCR derives from a female donor with Graves disease.

DNA for the CDR3: TGCAGTGCTAGAGATCTCTCAGTGGTTCTAAGGGACAGGGGTGGCTACGAGCAGTACTTC. Residues: CSARDLSVVLRDRGGYEQYF. The gene calls are TRBV20-1 and TRBJ2-7; 10 positions agree with TRBD1. The germline gives CDR1 DFQATT, CDR2 SNEGSKA (reference sequence). This CDR3 contains 20 residues. J gave up 3 bases and V 0 bases, and 20 bases lay outside the gene matches.